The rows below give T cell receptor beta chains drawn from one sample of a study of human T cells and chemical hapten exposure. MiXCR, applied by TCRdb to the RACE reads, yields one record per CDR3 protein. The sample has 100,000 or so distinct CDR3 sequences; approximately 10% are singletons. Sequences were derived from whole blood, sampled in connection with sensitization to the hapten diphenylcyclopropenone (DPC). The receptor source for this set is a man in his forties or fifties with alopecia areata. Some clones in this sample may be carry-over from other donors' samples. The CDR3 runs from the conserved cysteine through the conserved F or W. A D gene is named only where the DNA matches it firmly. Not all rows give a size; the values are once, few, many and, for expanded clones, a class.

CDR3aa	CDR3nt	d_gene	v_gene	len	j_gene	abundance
CASSLENHGEQFF	TGTGCCAGCAGCTTAGAGAATCATGGGGAGCAGTTCTTC	.	TRBV11-2	13	TRBJ2-1	few
CATSDRNGYTF	TGTGCCACCAGTGATCGGAATGGCTACACCTTC	.	TRBV19	11	TRBJ1-2	.
CSVVSGLAVYNEQFF	TGCAGCGTTGTTTCTGGACTAGCGGTTTACAATGAGCAGTTCTTC	TRBD2	TRBV29-1	15	TRBJ2-1	.
CASSRNSPLHF	TGTGCCAGCAGCCGTAATTCACCCCTCCACTTT	.	TRBV7-2	11	TRBJ1-6	.
CASSWTGGIYEQYF	TGTGCCAGCAGTTGGACAGGGGGCATATACGAGCAGTACTTC	TRBD1	TRBV6-5	14	TRBJ2-7	many
CASSQQAQTGDSNQPQHF	TGTGCCAGCAGCCAGCAGGCGCAGACAGGGGATAGCAATCAGCCCCAGCATTTT	TRBD1	TRBV14	18	TRBJ1-5	.
CASSYLQRASTDTQYF	TGTGCCAGCAGTTACCTACAGCGGGCCAGCACAGATACGCAGTATTTT	.	TRBV6-2/TRBV6-3	16	TRBJ2-3	few
CASSFSSLGVPYEQYF	TGTGCCAGCAGTTTTAGTTCCCTGGGGGTCCCCTACGAGCAGTACTTC	.	TRBV28	16	TRBJ2-7	few
CASSRPTGVNTEAFF	TGTGCCAGCAGCCGTCCGACAGGGGTGAACACTGAAGCTTTCTTT	TRBD1	TRBV7-9	15	TRBJ1-1	few
CASSFIDRSKYEQYF	TGTGCCAGCAGTTTTATAGACAGGTCGAAGTACGAGCAGTACTTC	.	TRBV12-3/TRBV12-4	15	TRBJ2-7	few
CASSLVKGQGEDGYTF	TGCGCCAGCAGCTTGGTTAAGGGACAGGGAGAGGATGGCTACACCTTC	TRBD1	TRBV5-1	16	TRBJ1-2	few
CASSLWGFDRATYEQYF	TGTGCCAGCAGTTTATGGGGATTCGACAGGGCAACCTACGAGCAGTACTTC	TRBD1	TRBV28	17	TRBJ2-7	.
CSVETGEDLNTGELFF	TGCAGCGTTGAGACAGGGGAAGATTTGAACACCGGGGAGCTGTTTTTT	TRBD1	TRBV29-1	16	TRBJ2-2	once
CASSRFSGQETQYF	TGTGCCAGCAGCCGATTTTCGGGTCAGGAGACCCAGTACTTC	.	TRBV3-1	14	TRBJ2-5	.
CASRLAGGYNEQFF	TGCGCCAGCAGATTAGCGGGGGGGTACAATGAGCAGTTCTTC	TRBD2	TRBV5-1	14	TRBJ2-1	many
CSAERQGGSPLHF	TGCAGTGCTGAGAGACAGGGTGGATCACCCCTCCACTTT	TRBD1	TRBV20-1	13	TRBJ1-6	many
CASSFGGGAENEQFF	TGTGCCAGCAGCTTCGGAGGGGGCGCAGAAAATGAGCAGTTCTTC	.	TRBV7-9	15	TRBJ2-1	few
CASSRTSGSGDTQYF	TGTGCCAGCAGCCGGACTAGCGGGAGTGGGGATACGCAGTATTTT	TRBD2	TRBV7-2	15	TRBJ2-3	.
CASSKADLTISADTQYF	TGTGCCAGTAGTAAGGCAGACCTGACGATAAGTGCAGATACGCAGTATTTT	.	TRBV19	17	TRBJ2-3	few
CASSLTRGRFGSYEQYF	TGTGCCAGCAGTTTAACCAGGGGGCGATTCGGATCCTACGAGCAGTACTTC	TRBD1	TRBV28	17	TRBJ2-7	.
CASSIASQGDQPQHF	TGTGCCAGTAGTATAGCGTCCCAGGGAGATCAGCCCCAGCATTTT	.	TRBV19	15	TRBJ1-5	many
CASSLRQTQETQYF	TGTGCCAGCAGCCTCAGGCAGACCCAAGAGACCCAGTACTTC	.	TRBV5-4	14	TRBJ2-5	.
CASSRMGWVEAFF	TGTGCCAGCAGCCGGATGGGTTGGGTTGAAGCTTTCTTT	.	TRBV6-5	13	TRBJ1-1	.
CSAVGGAGELFF	TGCAGCGCCGTCGGGGGAGCCGGGGAGCTGTTTTTT	.	TRBV29-1	12	TRBJ2-2	few
CASSITGANYGYTF	TGTGCCAGTAGTATAACGGGGGCTAACTATGGCTACACCTTC	.	TRBV19	14	TRBJ1-2	many
CASSLQGANQPQHF	TGTGCCAGCAGCTTACAGGGCGCAAATCAGCCCCAGCATTTT	.	TRBV5-4	14	TRBJ1-5	.
CASSEVFGTYNEQLF	TGTGCCAGCAGTGAAGTGTTCGGGACGTACAATGAGCAGCTCTTC	.	TRBV6-4	15	TRBJ2-1	.